The sequence of this T cell receptor (beta chain) was determined in a study of cytomegalovirus exposure and HLA in healthy donors. Study-wide results and caveats: Presence/absence results assume similar sequencing depth per donor, which may not hold. The study had only CMV serostatus as immune exposure information. The listing of roughly 160 TCR beta chains classed them as cytomegalovirus-associated.

This clone was seen more than once but under ten times. What it binds is unknown. Each donor was healthy, and each was a bone marrow donor. V shed 5 bases and J 0 bases; nucleotides not matched to a gene: 3. Germline V CDR1 and CDR2: MNHEY, SMNVEV (reference sequence). The length of the CDR3 is 17 residues. The PCR was carried out with 60 Vbeta primers and 13 Jbeta primers. Produced via immunoSEQ multiplex PCR; TCRdb's table is partial and in-frame only. The sample includes about 160,000 clones, roughly 80% of them seen just once. Sequencing was carried out using PBMCs. This chain joins TRBV27 and TRBJ2-1; 14 bases match TRBD2. The clonotype originates from a man between 18 and 35 years old in good health and CMV-seropositive. Here the CDR3 reads CASSIGTSGSSYNEQFF. In nucleotides, the CDR3 is TGTGCCAGCAGTATTGGGACTAGCGGGAGCTCCTACAATGAGCAGTTCTTC.